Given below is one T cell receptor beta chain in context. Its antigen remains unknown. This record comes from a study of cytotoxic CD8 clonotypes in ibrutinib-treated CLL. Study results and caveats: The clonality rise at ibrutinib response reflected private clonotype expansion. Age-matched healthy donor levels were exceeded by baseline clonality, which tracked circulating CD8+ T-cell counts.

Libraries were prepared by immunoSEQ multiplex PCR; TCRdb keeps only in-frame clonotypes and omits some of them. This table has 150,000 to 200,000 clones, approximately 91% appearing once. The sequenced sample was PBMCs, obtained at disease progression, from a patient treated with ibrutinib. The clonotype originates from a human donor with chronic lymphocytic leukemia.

CDR3 sequence: CASSLQRGYGYTF. In DNA form, the CDR3 reads TGTGCCAGCAGCCTACAAAGGGGGTATGGCTACACCTTC. V and J are TRBV7-3 and TRBJ1-2, with D possibly TRBD1 on 6 matching bases. The CDR3 runs to 13 residues. V shed 5 bases and J shed 5 bases, with 12 bases lying between them. From germline, CDR1 is SGHTA and CDR2 FQGTGA.